What follows is one TCR beta chain and its context. Its antigen target is currently unknown. No base-level quality is on record; no much larger clone is a single base apart. This sample was included in a study of blood T cell repertoires in COVID-19 (dated by TCRdb to 2020 to 2021). Background for the entire study: Collaborator samples came from the United States, Italy and Spain and covered acute and convalescent phases of COVID-19. The prospective study material was composed of cDNA or gDNA derived from T cells, B-cell-depleted T cells, or PBMCs. Deeply sampled blood TCRbeta repertoires from subjects exposed to, actively infected with, or recovered from COVID-19 were included in the dataset. The repertoires were made available in a free public database intended to serve as a resource for research on the immune response to SARS-CoV-2. Samples were obtained from the ongoing ImmuneRACE study (first 160 participants) and from 1,254 subjects provided by 6 global collaborators. A de-identified subject ID, COVID-19 status, age in years and sex were almost always included in the sample metadata. Where available, HLA class I and class II types were obtained from metadata supplied by the sample provider rather than from assay-based typing.

The immunoSEQ Assay, a bias-controlled multiplex PCR, was used to amplify TCRbeta CDR3 regions from genomic DNA. In the source study's methods: The number of nucleated cells in each sample was estimated from the amplification of reference gene primers within the assay. To quantify the absolute abundance of each unique TCRbeta CDR3 rearrangement, sequence reads were collapsed and filtered. For each sample, productive Simpson clonality was calculated as the square root of Simpson's diversity index across productive rearrangements. TCRdb's version of the immuneACCESS table is confined to in-frame rearrangements and falls short of the full clone set. An unresolved V gene accounts for under half of the shortfall where checked; the remainder is of unknown origin. Clone size and the V and J calls come from that table; the DNA yielded D and trimming. In this sample the table shows a few hundred thousand clones, roughly four fifths of which occur a single time. The ten top clones hold roughly 3.2% of the sample.

What the research found in general, with its limitations: How much clinical and demographic metadata was included differed by source and by participant, and the metadata was provided uncurated.

The collaborating institutions used their own protocols to collect whole blood in K2EDTA tubes. For TCRbeta analysis, collaborator samples were shipped as frozen whole blood, as isolated PBMCs, or as DNA extracted from either sample type. Sequences were obtained from peripheral blood. The TCR was taken from a woman younger than 30 with acute or convalescent COVID-19.

CDR3 reads: CASSKGQPNTEAFF. The DNA sequence is TGTGCCAGCAGTAAGGGACAGCCGAACACTGAAGCTTTCTTT. The rearranged chain carries TRBV28 and TRBJ1-1, with 7 middle bases fitting TRBD1. V ends up 5 bases short and J 1 base short, with an unmatched junction base count of 4. There are 14 amino acids in the CDR3, from cysteine to phenylalanine inclusive. Kept here is only the CDR3 DNA, which spans 42 bases and is read in frame from base 1. CDR1 and CDR2, looked up from the germline V gene, are MDHEN and SYDVKM. The CDR3 plus the reference TRBV28 and TRBJ1-1 genes for the other parts give the full variable domain: DVKVTQSSRYLVKRTGEKVFLECVQDMDHENMFWYRQDPGLGLRLIYFSYDVKMKEKGDIPEGYSVSREKKERFSLILESASTNQTSMYLCASSKGQPNTEAFFGQGTRLTVV.